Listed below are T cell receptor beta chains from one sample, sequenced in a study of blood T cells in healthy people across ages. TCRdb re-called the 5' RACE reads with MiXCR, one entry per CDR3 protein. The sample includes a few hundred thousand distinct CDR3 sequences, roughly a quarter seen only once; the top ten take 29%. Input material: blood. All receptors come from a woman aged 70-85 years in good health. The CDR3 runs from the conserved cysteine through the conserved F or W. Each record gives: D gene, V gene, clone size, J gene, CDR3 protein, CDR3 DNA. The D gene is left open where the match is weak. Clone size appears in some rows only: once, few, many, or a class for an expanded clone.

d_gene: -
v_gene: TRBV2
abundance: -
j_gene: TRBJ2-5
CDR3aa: CASGVKETQYF
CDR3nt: TGTGCCAGCGGGGTTAAAGAGACCCAGTACTTC

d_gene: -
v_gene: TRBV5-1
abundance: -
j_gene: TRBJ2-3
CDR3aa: CASRRQVGADTQYF
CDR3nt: TGCGCCAGCAGACGACAGGTTGGTGCAGATACGCAGTATTTT

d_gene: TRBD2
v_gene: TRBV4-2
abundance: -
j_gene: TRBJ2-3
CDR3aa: CASSQVLPGAGGADTQYF
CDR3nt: TGTGCCAGCAGCCAAGTCCTTCCCGGGGCGGGAGGCGCAGATACGCAGTATTTT

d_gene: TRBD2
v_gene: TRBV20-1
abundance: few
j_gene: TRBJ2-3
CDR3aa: CSARPSGSADTQYF
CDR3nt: TGCAGTGCTAGACCTAGCGGGAGTGCAGATACGCAGTATTTT

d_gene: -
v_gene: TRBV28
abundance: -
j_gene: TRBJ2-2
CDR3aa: CASSFGSANTGELFF
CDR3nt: TGTGCCAGCAGTTTTGGCAGCGCGAACACCGGGGAGCTGTTTTTT

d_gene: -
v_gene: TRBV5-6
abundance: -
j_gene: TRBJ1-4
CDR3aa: CASSLGVSSNEKLFF
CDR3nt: TGTGCCAGCAGCTTGGGGGTCAGCAGTAATGAAAAACTGTTTTTT

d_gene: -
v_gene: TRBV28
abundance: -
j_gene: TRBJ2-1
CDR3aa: CASSFRGMSYNEQFF
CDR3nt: TGTGCCAGCAGTTTTCGGGGGATGTCCTACAATGAGCAGTTCTTC

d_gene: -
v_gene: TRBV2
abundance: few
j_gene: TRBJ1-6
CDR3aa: CASSERGTEHSPLHF
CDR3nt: TGTGCCAGCAGTGAAAGAGGGACGGAGCATTCACCCCTCCACTTT

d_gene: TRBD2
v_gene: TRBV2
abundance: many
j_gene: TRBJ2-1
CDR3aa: CASSTGTSGTNEQFF
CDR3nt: TGTGCCAGCAGTACCGGGACTAGCGGGACGAATGAGCAGTTCTTC

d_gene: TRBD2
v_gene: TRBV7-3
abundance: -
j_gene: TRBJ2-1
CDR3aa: CASSSTSGEGFEQFF
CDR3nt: TGTGCCAGCAGCTCAACTAGTGGGGAGGGCTTTGAGCAGTTCTTC

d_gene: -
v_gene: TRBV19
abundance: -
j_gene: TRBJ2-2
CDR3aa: CASTADYPNTGELFF
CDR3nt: TGTGCCAGTACCGCTGACTACCCGAACACCGGGGAGCTGTTTTTT

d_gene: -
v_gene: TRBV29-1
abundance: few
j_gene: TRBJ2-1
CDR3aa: CSVAQGAMFF
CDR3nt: -

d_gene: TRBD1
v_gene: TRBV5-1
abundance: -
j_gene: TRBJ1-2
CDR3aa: CASSNDRQGNYGYTF
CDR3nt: TGCGCCAGCAGCAACGATAGACAGGGGAACTATGGCTACACCTTC

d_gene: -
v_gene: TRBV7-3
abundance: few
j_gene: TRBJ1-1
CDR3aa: CASSLWKRGTEAFF
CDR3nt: TGTGCCAGCAGCTTATGGAAGCGGGGGACTGAAGCTTTCTTT

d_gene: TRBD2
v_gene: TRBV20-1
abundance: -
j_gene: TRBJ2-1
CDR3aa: CSARDLLTSGSNEQFF
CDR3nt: TGCAGTGCTAGAGATCTTTTGACTAGCGGGAGTAATGAGCAGTTCTTC

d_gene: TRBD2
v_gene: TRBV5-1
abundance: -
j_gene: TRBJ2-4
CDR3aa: CASSTGTSGSDIQYF
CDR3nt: TGCGCCAGCAGCACCGGGACTAGCGGGAGTGACATTCAGTACTTC

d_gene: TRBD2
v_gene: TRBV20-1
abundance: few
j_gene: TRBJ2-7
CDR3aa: CSARLAGLNEQYF
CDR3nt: TGCAGTGCTAGATTAGCGGGATTGAACGAGCAGTACTTC

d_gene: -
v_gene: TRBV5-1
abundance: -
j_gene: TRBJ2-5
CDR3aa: CASRAARWGQETQYF
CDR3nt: TGCGCCAGCAGAGCTGCTAGGTGGGGGCAAGAGACCCAGTACTTC

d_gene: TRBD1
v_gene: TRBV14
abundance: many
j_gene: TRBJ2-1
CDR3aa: CASSQGTGDRPQFF
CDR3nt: TGTGCCAGCAGCCAGGGCACAGGGGATCGGCCGCAGTTCTTC

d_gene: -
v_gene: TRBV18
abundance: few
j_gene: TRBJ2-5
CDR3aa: CASSLTALETQYF
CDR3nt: TGTGCCAGCTCACTGACAGCGCTAGAGACCCAGTACTTC

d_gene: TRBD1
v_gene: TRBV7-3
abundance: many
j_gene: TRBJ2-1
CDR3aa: CASSFPGQSYNEQFF
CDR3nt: TGTGCCAGCAGCTTTCCGGGACAGTCCTACAATGAGCAGTTCTTC

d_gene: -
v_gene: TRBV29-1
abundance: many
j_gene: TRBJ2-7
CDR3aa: CSASPDGSYEQYF
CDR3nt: TGCAGCGCATCCCCGGACGGATCCTACGAGCAGTACTTC

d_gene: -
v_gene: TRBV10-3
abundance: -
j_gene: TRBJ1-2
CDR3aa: CAISDREIDGYTF
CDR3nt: TGTGCCATCAGTGACAGGGAGATTGATGGCTACACCTTC

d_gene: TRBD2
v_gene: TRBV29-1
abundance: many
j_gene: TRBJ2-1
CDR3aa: CSAGTSGRAVNEQFF
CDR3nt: TGCAGCGCCGGGACTAGCGGGAGGGCCGTCAATGAGCAGTTCTTC

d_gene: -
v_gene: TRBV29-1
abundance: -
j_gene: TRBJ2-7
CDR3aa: CSVEDPEGEGYEQYF
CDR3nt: TGCAGCGTTGAAGATCCTGAGGGAGAGGGCTACGAGCAGTACTTC

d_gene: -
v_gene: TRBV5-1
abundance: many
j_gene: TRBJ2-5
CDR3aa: CASSLLVGETQYF
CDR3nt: TGCGCCAGCAGCTTGCTGGTCGGCGAGACCCAGTACTTC

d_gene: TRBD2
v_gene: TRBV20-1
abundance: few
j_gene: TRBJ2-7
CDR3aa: CSARWAGVDEQYF
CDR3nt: TGCAGTGCTAGGTGGGCGGGAGTGGACGAGCAGTACTTC

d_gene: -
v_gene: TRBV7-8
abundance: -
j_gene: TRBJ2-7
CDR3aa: CASSFGFLESYEQYF
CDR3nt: TGTGCCAGCAGCTTTGGGTTCCTGGAGTCCTACGAGCAGTACTTC

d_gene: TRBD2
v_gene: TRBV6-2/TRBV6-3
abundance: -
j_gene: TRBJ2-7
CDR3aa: CASTQAAAGDSYEQYF
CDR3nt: TGTGCCAGCACCCAGGCCGCAGCGGGGGACTCCTACGAGCAGTACTTC

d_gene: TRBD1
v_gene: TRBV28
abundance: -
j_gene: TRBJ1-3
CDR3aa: CASRVRQGEGNTIYF
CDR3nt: TGTGCCAGCAGGGTCCGACAGGGTGAGGGAAACACCATATATTTT

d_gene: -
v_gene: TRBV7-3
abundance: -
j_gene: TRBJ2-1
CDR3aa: CASSSGPSGSAQFF
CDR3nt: TGTGCCAGCAGCTCGGGACCCTCTGGCTCGGCGCAGTTCTTC

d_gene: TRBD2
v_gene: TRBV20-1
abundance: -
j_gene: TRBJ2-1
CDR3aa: CSARDLTLAGDDEQFF
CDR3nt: TGCAGTGCTAGAGACCTAACACTAGCGGGAGACGATGAGCAGTTCTTC

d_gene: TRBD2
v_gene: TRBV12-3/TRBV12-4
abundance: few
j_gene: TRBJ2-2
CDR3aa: CASTAIAGGVTGELFF
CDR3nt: TGTGCCAGCACCGCAATAGCGGGAGGTGTCACCGGGGAGCTGTTTTTT

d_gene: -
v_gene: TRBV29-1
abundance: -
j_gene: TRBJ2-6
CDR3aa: CSVEGSHSGANVLTF
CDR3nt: TGCAGCGTTGAGGGCAGCCACTCTGGGGCCAACGTCCTGACTTTC

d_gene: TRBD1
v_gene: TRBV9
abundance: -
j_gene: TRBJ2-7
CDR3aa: CASSPRDRGVNEQYF
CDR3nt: TGTGCCAGCAGCCCAAGGGACAGGGGAGTCAACGAGCAGTACTTC

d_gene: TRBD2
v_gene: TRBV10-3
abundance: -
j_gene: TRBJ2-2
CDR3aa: CAISPGLDNTGELFF
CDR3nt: TGTGCCATCAGCCCCGGACTAGACAACACCGGGGAGCTGTTTTTT

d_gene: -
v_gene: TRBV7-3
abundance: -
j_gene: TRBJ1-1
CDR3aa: CASSPGVTTEAFF
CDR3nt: TGTGCCAGCAGCCCCGGGGTTACCACTGAAGCTTTCTTT

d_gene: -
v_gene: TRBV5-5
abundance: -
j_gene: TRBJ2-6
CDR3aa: CASSLGVRGYGANVLTF
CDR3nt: TGTGCCAGCAGCTTGGGAGTTCGGGGGTACGGGGCCAACGTCCTGACTTTC

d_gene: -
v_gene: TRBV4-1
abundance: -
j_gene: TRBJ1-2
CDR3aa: CASSPMGVYGYTF
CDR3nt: TGCGCCAGCAGCCCCATGGGGGTCTATGGCTACACCTTC

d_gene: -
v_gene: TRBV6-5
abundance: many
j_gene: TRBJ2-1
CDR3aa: CASKGNNEQFF
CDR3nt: TGTGCCAGCAAGGGGAACAATGAGCAGTTCTTC

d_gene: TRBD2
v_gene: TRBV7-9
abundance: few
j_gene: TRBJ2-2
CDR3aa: CASSSLGTSGKGELFF
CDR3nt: TGTGCCAGCAGCTCCCTCGGGACTAGCGGGAAAGGGGAGCTGTTTTTT

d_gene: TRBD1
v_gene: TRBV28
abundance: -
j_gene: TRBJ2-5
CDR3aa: CASRSDRDGETQYF
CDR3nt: TGTGCCAGCAGGTCCGACAGGGACGGCGAGACCCAGTACTTC

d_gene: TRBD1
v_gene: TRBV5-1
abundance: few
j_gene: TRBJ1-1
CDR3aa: CASRSVGTGRMNTEAFF
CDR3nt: TGCGCCAGCAGGAGCGTAGGGACAGGGCGGATGAACACTGAAGCTTTCTTT

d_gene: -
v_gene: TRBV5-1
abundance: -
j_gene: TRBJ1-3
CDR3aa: CASSLESGSGNTIYF
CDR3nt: TGCGCCAGCAGCTTGGAGTCCGGTTCTGGAAACACCATATATTTT

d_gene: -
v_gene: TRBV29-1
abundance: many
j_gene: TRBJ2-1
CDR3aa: CSVKNNEQFF
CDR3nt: TGCAGCGTTAAGAACAATGAGCAGTTCTTC

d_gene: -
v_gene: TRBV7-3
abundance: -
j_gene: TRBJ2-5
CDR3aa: CASSYPEGTQYF
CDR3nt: TGTGCCAGCAGCTACCCGGAAGGGACCCAGTACTTC

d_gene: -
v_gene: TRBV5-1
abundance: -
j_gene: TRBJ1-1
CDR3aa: CASSMTAGSTEAFF
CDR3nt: TGCGCCAGCAGCATGACGGCGGGCTCGACTGAAGCTTTCTTT

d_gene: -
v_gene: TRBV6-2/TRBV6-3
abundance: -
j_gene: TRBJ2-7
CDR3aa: CASSTGRSSYEQYF
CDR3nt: TGTGCCAGCAGCACCGGACGGTCCTCCTACGAGCAGTACTTC

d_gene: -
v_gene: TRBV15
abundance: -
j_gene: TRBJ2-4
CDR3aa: CATSRDLADIQYF
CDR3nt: TGTGCCACCAGCAGAGATCTGGCTGACATTCAGTACTTC

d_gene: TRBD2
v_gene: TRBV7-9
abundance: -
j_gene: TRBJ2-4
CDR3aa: CASSFGAGDSDIQYF
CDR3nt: TGTGCCAGCAGCTTCGGTGCGGGAGATTCTGACATTCAGTACTTC

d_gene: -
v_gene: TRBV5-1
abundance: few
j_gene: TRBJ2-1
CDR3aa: CASSLAPGSGNEQFF
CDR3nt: TGCGCCAGCAGCTTGGCCCCGGGATCAGGCAATGAGCAGTTCTTC

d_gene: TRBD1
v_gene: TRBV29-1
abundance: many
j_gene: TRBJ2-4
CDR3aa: CSVEGQDRGNIQYF
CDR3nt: TGCAGCGTTGAGGGTCAGGACAGGGGCAACATTCAGTACTTC

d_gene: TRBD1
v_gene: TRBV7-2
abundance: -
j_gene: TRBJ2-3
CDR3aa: CASSKGQGGVTQYF
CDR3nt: TGTGCCAGCAGCAAAGGACAGGGGGGGGTTACGCAGTATTTT